This is a list of T cell receptor beta chains from one sample in a study of T-cell memory formation after mild COVID-19. TCRdb recomputed calls from the 5' RACE reads with MiXCR, one row per CDR3 protein. Counted here are hundreds of thousands of distinct CDR3 sequences, under 15% occurring once; the ten biggest clones make up around a fifth. Sequenced material: PBMCs or a T cell subset sorted from them (not recorded which). The source of these receptors is a man younger than 30 who had mild COVID-19 (a few samples of this study predate the infection). Cell type and time point are not known. Both conserved end residues are part of each CDR3. A D gene is named only where the DNA matches it firmly. The size entry is marked missing in some rows and otherwise reads once, few, many or a size class.

V gene,D gene,CDR3 length,clone size,J gene,CDR3 DNA,CDR3 protein
TRBV7-9,NA,14,few,TRBJ2-3,TGTGCCAGCAGCTTAGGAGTGGGCACAGATACGCAGTATTTT,CASSLGVGTDTQYF
TRBV6-1,TRBD2,16,NA,TRBJ2-1,TGTGCCAGCAGTGAAGTTGGACTAGCGGGGGGGAATGAGCAGTTCTTC,CASSEVGLAGGNEQFF
TRBV30,NA,13,few,TRBJ1-1,TGTGCCTGGTCACGGGTATTGGGAACTGAAGCTTTCTTT,CAWSRVLGTEAFF
TRBV12-3/TRBV12-4,TRBD1,15,few,TRBJ2-5,TGTGCCAGCAGCCCAAGGACAGGCAGACAAGAGACCCAGTACTTC,CASSPRTGRQETQYF
TRBV5-1,TRBD1,16,NA,TRBJ2-2,TGCGCCAGCAGCGCCCCGGGACAGGGGTTTTCAGGGGAGCTGTTTTTT,CASSAPGQGFSGELFF
TRBV18,NA,14,NA,TRBJ1-1,TGTGCCAGCTCACCATTGGCATCAAACACTGAAGCTTTCTTT,CASSPLASNTEAFF
TRBV11-2,TRBD1,17,few,TRBJ2-1,TGTGCCAGCAGCCCAAGGACAGGGCTTGATGTCTACAATGAGCAGTTCTTC,CASSPRTGLDVYNEQFF
TRBV7-9,NA,15,few,TRBJ1-1,TGTGCCAGCAGCCCTCATAATAGCGGGAACACTGAAGCTTTCTTT,CASSPHNSGNTEAFF
TRBV5-5,TRBD1,16,many,TRBJ2-4,TGTGCCAGCAGCTTCAGGACAGGACTAGCCAAAAACATTCAGTACTTC,CASSFRTGLAKNIQYF
TRBV6-2/TRBV6-3,NA,14,NA,TRBJ1-5,TGTGCCAGCACCAACGCCCCGGACGAAATGACCCAGCATTTT,CASTNAPDEMTQHF
TRBV11-2,TRBD1,14,NA,TRBJ1-5,TGTGCCAGCAGTCGGGGACAGGGAAGGGGGCCCCAGCATTTT,CASSRGQGRGPQHF
TRBV7-2,NA,12,many,TRBJ2-7,TGTGCCAGCAGCTTTAGCTCCTACGAGCAGTACTTC,CASSFSSYEQYF
TRBV20-1,TRBD2,16,few,TRBJ2-5,TGCAGTGCCCACGGCCCTAGCGGGGGGGGACAAGAGACCCAGTACTTC,CSAHGPSGGGQETQYF
TRBV6-2/TRBV6-3,NA,15,NA,TRBJ2-3,TGTGCCAGCCGAGTCCCCCGAGAATACACAGATACGCAGTATTTT,CASRVPREYTDTQYF
TRBV27,NA,13,NA,TRBJ2-7,TGTGCCAGCAGAGGGACGGAGTCCTACGAGCAGTACTTC,CASRGTESYEQYF
TRBV30,NA,19,few,TRBJ2-4,TGTGCCTGGTCCTCCCCACAGGGCTTTTCCCTTTTAGCCAAAAACATTCAGTACTTC,CAWSSPQGFSLLAKNIQYF
TRBV6-5,NA,12,NA,TRBJ1-2,TGTGCCAGCAGTTCACAGGCTATTGGCTACACCTTC,CASSSQAIGYTF
TRBV9,NA,14,many,TRBJ2-2,TGTGCCAGCAGTACCGGGACAAACACCGGGGAGCTGTTTTTT,CASSTGTNTGELFF
TRBV3-1,TRBD2,15,few,TRBJ2-5,TGTGCCAGCAGCCGACCCACGGGGGGAGAAGAGACCCAGTACTTC,CASSRPTGGEETQYF
TRBV20-1,NA,14,few,TRBJ1-2,TGCAGTGCTACACCCTGGGAGCCCACCTATGGCTACACCTTC,CSATPWEPTYGYTF
TRBV7-9,NA,9,NA,TRBJ1-5,TGTGCCAGCAGCTCCGACGGGGATTTT,CASSSDGDF
TRBV4-3,NA,16,few,TRBJ1-2,TGCGCCAGCAGCCAAGTTCCTTCCGGGACAAGCTATGGCTACACCTTC,CASSQVPSGTSYGYTF
TRBV5-1,NA,15,NA,TRBJ1-5,TGCGCCAGCAGCACGGACGGAGTAAGCAATCAGCCCCAGCATTTT,CASSTDGVSNQPQHF
TRBV29-1,NA,15,NA,TRBJ2-2,TGCAGCGTATTAGACTCTTTTGGGATTGGCGGGGAGCTGTTTTTT,CSVLDSFGIGGELFF
TRBV11-2,NA,12,NA,TRBJ2-3,TGTGCCAGCAGCTCCCACCTAGATACGCAGTATTTT,CASSSHLDTQYF
TRBV5-1,NA,11,few,TRBJ2-3,TGCGCCAGCACCTTAGCCGATACGCAGTATTTT,CASTLADTQYF
TRBV5-1,NA,15,few,TRBJ2-5,TGCGCCAGCAGCACGTTGACAGGCGCACAAGAGACCCAGTACTTC,CASSTLTGAQETQYF
TRBV5-1,TRBD1,15,NA,TRBJ2-3,TGCGCCAGCAGCTTATTGGGACAGGGAGCAGATACGCAGTATTTT,CASSLLGQGADTQYF
TRBV5-1,TRBD2,15,many,TRBJ2-3,TGCGCCAGCAGCTTGGGGAGCGGGGGTTCGGATACGCAGTATTTT,CASSLGSGGSDTQYF
TRBV5-6,NA,14,NA,TRBJ2-3,TGTGCCAGCAGCTTGGTCCACCGCACAGATACGCAGTATTTT,CASSLVHRTDTQYF
TRBV5-1,NA,14,few,TRBJ2-5,TGCGCCAGCAGCCAGTGGGGCCCGGGGGAGACCCAGTACTTC,CASSQWGPGETQYF
TRBV18,NA,16,few,TRBJ2-3,TGTGCCAGCTCACCAGGCAGCGGCTTGTGGGCAGATACGCAGTATTTT,CASSPGSGLWADTQYF
TRBV5-1,NA,17,NA,TRBJ2-6,TGCGCCAGCAGCCCGCCCCTGCTTTACTCTGGGGCCAACGTCCTGACTTTC,CASSPPLLYSGANVLTF
TRBV6-2/TRBV6-3,NA,14,NA,TRBJ2-1,TGTGCCAGCACCTTACGGGGGCCGTCCTATGAGCAGTTCTTC,CASTLRGPSYEQFF
TRBV28,NA,13,few,TRBJ2-5,TGTGCCAGCAGGGAAGGCCTCTGGGAGACCCAGTACTTC,CASREGLWETQYF
TRBV7-3,TRBD2,16,few,TRBJ2-5,TGTGCCAGCAGCTCCATAGGGACTAGCGAACAAGAGACCCAGTACTTC,CASSSIGTSEQETQYF
TRBV4-2,NA,17,few,TRBJ2-1,TGTGCCAGCAGCCGTTACCGGGGGGCGCTGGGGTACAATGAGCAGTTCTTC,CASSRYRGALGYNEQFF
TRBV5-1,NA,16,many,TRBJ2-5,TGCGCCAGCAGCTTGGGAATCAGGGGGGCCCTAGAGACCCAGTACTTC,CASSLGIRGALETQYF
TRBV2,NA,13,many,TRBJ1-4,TGTGCCAGCAGCCCGCAGGGGAGAGAAAAACTGTTTTTT,CASSPQGREKLFF
TRBV12-3/TRBV12-4,NA,13,NA,TRBJ1-3,TGTGCCAGCAGCCGGAAGTGGGGAAACACCATATATTTT,CASSRKWGNTIYF
TRBV5-1,NA,16,few,TRBJ2-7,TGCGCCAGCAGCTTGGGTACAGGGAAAAATTCCTACGAGCAGTACTTC,CASSLGTGKNSYEQYF
TRBV6-4,TRBD2,15,NA,TRBJ2-1,TGTGCCAGCAGAGAACTAGCGGGGGCAGACAATGAGCAGTTCTTC,CASRELAGADNEQFF
TRBV14,NA,17,few,TRBJ2-6,TGTGCCAGCAGCCAAGTACGGGGGCGCGGTGGGGCCAACGTCCTGACTTTC,CASSQVRGRGGANVLTF
TRBV4-3,TRBD1,16,many,TRBJ1-6,TGCGCCAGCAGCTCAGCATTCCCGGGACAGGGTTCACCCCTCCACTTT,CASSSAFPGQGSPLHF
TRBV11-3,NA,12,few,TRBJ2-3,TGTGCCAGCAGCTTAGGAGTGGGACCGCAGTATTTT,CASSLGVGPQYF
TRBV5-5,NA,14,many,TRBJ2-2,TGTGCCAGCAGCTTGCCCAGCCTAGGCGGGGAGCTGTTTTTT,CASSLPSLGGELFF
TRBV12-3/TRBV12-4,NA,13,many,TRBJ1-2,TGTGCCAGCAGCCTCGGGGCCAGCTATGGCTACACCTTC,CASSLGASYGYTF
TRBV12-3/TRBV12-4,NA,14,many,TRBJ2-2,TGTGCCAGCAGTTTAATTAGCAAAGCCGGGGAGCTGTTTTTT,CASSLISKAGELFF
TRBV29-1,NA,17,NA,TRBJ1-1,TGCAGCGTTGTCGGCAGGGAGGTACGAACTATGAACACTGAAGCTTTCTTT,CSVVGREVRTMNTEAFF
TRBV27,NA,18,few,TRBJ2-1,TGTGCCAGCAGTTCTGGTGTTCTAGCCCCAACAGGTTACAATGAGCAGTTCTTC,CASSSGVLAPTGYNEQFF
TRBV2,TRBD1,15,few,TRBJ1-5,TGTGCCAGCAGCGACAGACAGGGTAGGAATCAGCCCCAGCATTTT,CASSDRQGRNQPQHF
TRBV14,NA,14,NA,TRBJ1-2,TGTGCCAGCAGCGGGCGGTGGGCTAACTATGGCTACACCTTC,CASSGRWANYGYTF
TRBV11-2,NA,16,few,TRBJ1-3,TGTGCCAGCAGCTCAAATAGGGGATTAGGGGGAAACACCATATATTTT,CASSSNRGLGGNTIYF
TRBV7-9,NA,11,NA,TRBJ2-7,TGTGCCAGCAGCTTATATGACGAGCAGTACTTC,CASSLYDEQYF
TRBV5-1,NA,12,few,TRBJ1-4,TGCGCCAGCAGCGTCCCCGGGGAAAAACTGTTTTTT,CASSVPGEKLFF